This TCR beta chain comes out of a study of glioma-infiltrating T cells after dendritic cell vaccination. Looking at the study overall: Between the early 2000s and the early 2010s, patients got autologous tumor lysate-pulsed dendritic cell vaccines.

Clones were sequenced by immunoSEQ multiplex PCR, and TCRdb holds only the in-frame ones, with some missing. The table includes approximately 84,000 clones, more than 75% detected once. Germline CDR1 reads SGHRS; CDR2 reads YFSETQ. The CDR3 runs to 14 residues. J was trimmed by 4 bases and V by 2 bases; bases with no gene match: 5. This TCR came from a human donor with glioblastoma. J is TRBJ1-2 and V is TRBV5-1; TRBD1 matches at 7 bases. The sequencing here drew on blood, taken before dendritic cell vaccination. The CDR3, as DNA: TGCGCCAGCAGCTTTCCAGGGGGAGGCTATGGCTACACCTTC. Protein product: CASSFPGGGYGYTF.